The clone carrying this T cell receptor (beta chain) appeared once. The CDR3 is made up of 15 amino acids. Germline V lookup: CDR1 SGHAT, CDR2 FQNNGV. Trimming stripped 0 bases from V and 8 bases from J, with 16 bases between. The data were obtained in a study of blood T cell repertoires in COVID-19. About the research overall: T cells, B-cell-depleted T cells, or PBMCs provided the cDNA or gDNA that served as material.

Produced via immunoSEQ multiplex PCR; TCRdb's table is partial and in-frame only. The profile shows about 160,000 clones, around 82% of them singletons. The material sequenced was peripheral blood. The V call is TRBV11-2, the J call TRBJ1-2, with D perhaps TRBD1 (6 bases). This TCR derives from a woman in her thirties or forties with COVID-19, enrolled during active disease. CDR3 nucleotide sequence: TGTGCCAGCAGCTTAGATCAGGCGGGGGCAGGGGGCTACACCTTC. Translation: CASSLDQAGAGGYTF.